The T cell receptor beta chain described here comes from a study of Graves' ophthalmopathy and Graves' hyperthyroidism. Study-level information: Hyperthyroidism is called stable when no ophthalmopathy develops within 18 months of follow-up.

This clonotype was picked up a small number of times. Its antigen is currently unknown. Germline CDR1 reads KGHDR; CDR2 reads SFDVKD. This CDR3 is built from 14 residues. V was cut by 11 bases and J by 2 bases, with 15 bases left in between. The study's findings and limits: Ophthalmopathy progression was predicted by the model at around 70% sensitivity and 72.22% specificity. Blood repertoires reportedly contained most expanded thyroid clonotypes above 0.001 frequency.

Among the hyperthyroidism patients, all were newly diagnosed, aged 18 to 65, with under 2 months' duration. The authors amplified TCR beta CDR3 regions from RNA transcripts. Following a first-round RT-PCR that used HTBI primers, a second-round multiplex PCR was carried out. TCRdb re-analysed the multiplex PCR reads in MiXCR, keeping a single row per CDR3 protein. The table includes 580,000 or so distinct CDR3 sequences, under 45% detected once. The chain uses TRBV24-1 and TRBJ1-5; D ambiguous. The sequence was collected from an adult man with Graves' hyperthyroidism. The specimen sequenced was peripheral blood or thyroid tissue (not recorded which). CDR3 sequence: CASSKKGRNQPQHF. CDR3 coding DNA: TGTGCCAGCAGCAAGAAAGGGCGCAATCAGCCCCAGCATTTT.